A selection of T cell receptor beta chains follows, all from one sample in a study of blood T cell repertoires in COVID-19. TCRdb's copy holds only in-frame clones and misses some; the assay was immunoSEQ multiplex PCR. The sample has 95,000 to 100,000 clones; 80% to 95% are singletons. The sequencing input was peripheral blood. The receptors here all came from a man aged 50 to 60 with active COVID-19. Both conserved end residues are part of each CDR3. A D gene is named only where the DNA matches it firmly. Clone size is stated in some rows and not others, as once, few, many or a class when expanded.

.	TRBD1	TRBV6-6	TRBJ2-2	TGTGCCAGCAGTTATCAGCAGGGGGCGGGCACCGGGGAGCTGTTTTTT	CASSYQQGAGTGELFF
once	.	TRBV4-1	TRBJ2-5	TGCGCCAGCAGCCAAGATAGGCGGGATCGAGAGACCCAGTACTTC	CASSQDRRDRETQYF
.	TRBD2	TRBV7-9	TRBJ2-7	TGTGCCAGCAGCTTATTTGGGAGCGGGAGACTCTCCTACGAGCAGTACTTC	CASSLFGSGRLSYEQYF
.	TRBD2	TRBV19	TRBJ2-7	TGTGCCAGTAGTGATCCCGGGACTAGCTCAGCCGAGCAGTACTTC	CASSDPGTSSAEQYF
.	TRBD2	TRBV9	TRBJ2-3	TGTGCCAGCAGCGAGAGCGGGAGGCTCGATACGCAGTATTTT	CASSESGRLDTQYF
once	.	TRBV6-5	TRBJ2-2	TGTGCCACCAGGTCCTGGGTGGGAGCGTATGGGGAGCTGTTTTTT	CATRSWVGAYGELFF
.	TRBD1	TRBV7-9	TRBJ2-2	TGTGCCAGCAGCCGTTCAGGGGGAGCGAACACCGGGGAGCTGTTTTTT	CASSRSGGANTGELFF
.	.	TRBV19	TRBJ1-1	TGTGCCAGTAGGGGACTTTTGAACACTGAAGCTTTCTTT	CASRGLLNTEAFF
.	TRBD2	TRBV5-5	TRBJ2-1	TGTGCCAGCAGCTTGGTAGCGGGGGACAATGAGCAGTTCTTC	CASSLVAGDNEQFF
.	TRBD2	TRBV27	TRBJ2-3	TGTGCCAGCAGCCTACCGGGACTAGCGGGAGCGGGGCTGGTTGGAGATACGCAGTATTTT	CASSLPGLAGAGLVGDTQYF